A single sample gave rise to the 28 T cell receptor beta chains below, sequenced in a study of cytomegalovirus exposure and HLA in healthy donors. A multiplex PCR was run with 60 Vbeta primers and 13 Jbeta primers. The repertoire was sequenced with immunoSEQ multiplex PCR; TCRdb's copy has only in-frame clones and lacks some. The sample carries about 150,000 clones, around 74% recorded once. Sequenced input: PBMCs. These receptors all stem from a woman in her twenties or thirties in good health and CMV-seronegative.

This clone occurred a few times. CDR3 DNA sequence: TGTGCCAGCAGCGACGACAGGGAGGACATTCAGTACTTC. It yields the protein CASSDDREDIQYF. The chain links TRBV11-2 to TRBJ2-4; the D gene is possibly TRBD1 (7 bases). This CDR3 comprises 13 residues. Germline CDR1 SGHAT, CDR2 FQNNGV. The ends were cut back, 5 bases at V and 8 bases at J, with 13 bases in the middle.

This chain links TRBV6-1 with TRBJ2-7; TRBD1 aligns across 7 bases. This CDR3 has 13 residues. The germline gives CDR1 MNHNS, CDR2 SASEGT. V was pared by 5 bases and J by 3 bases, with 4 bases of the junction left unmatched. CDR3 nucleotides: TGTGCCAGCAGTTTCGGGACAGACTACGAGCAGTACTTC. Translation gives CASSFGTDYEQYF.

Turning to this clone: Different DNA sequences within this sample yield the same CDR3. The chain employs TRBV25-1 and TRBJ1-4, with TRBD1 matching 9 bases. Germline CDR1 reads MGHDK; CDR2 reads SYGVNS. The CDR3 is 13 residues long. V lost 7 bases to trimming and J lost 12 bases; unmatched junction nucleotides: 9. The CDR3 spells CASTAGTGRELFF. DNA for the CDR3: TGTGCCAGCACCGCCGGGACAGGGAGGGAACTGTTTTTT.

CDR3 sequence (DNA): TGTGCCTGGAGTGTACTTTGGGGGCCCGGAGGCGAGCAGTACTTC. Translation gives CAWSVLWGPGGEQYF. The chain uses TRBV30 and TRBJ2-7; D is possibly TRBD1 (6 bases). The germline gives CDR1 GTSNPN, CDR2 SVGIG (reference sequence). The CDR3 covers 15 residues. Trimming took 0 bases from V and 6 from J, leaving 18 bases between them. Full variable domain (missing parts from reference TRBV30 and TRBJ2-7): SQTIHQWPATLVQPVGSPLSLECTVEGTSNPNLYWYRQAAGRGLQLLFYSVGIGQISSEVPQNLSASRPQDRQFILSSKKLLLSDSGFYLCAWSVLWGPGGEQYFGPGTRLTVT.

This chain connects TRBV7-9 to TRBJ1-4; TRBD1 matches 10 bases. V shed 5 bases and J 4 bases; nucleotides not matched to a gene: 4. The CDR3 contains 15 residues. The germline V gene has CDR1 SEHNR and CDR2 FQNEAQ (reference sequence). In DNA, the CDR3 is TGTGCCAGCAGCCAGGGACAGGGGCTTAATGAAAAACTGTTTTTT. It translates to CASSQGQGLNEKLFF.

The V and J genes are TRBV4-2 and TRBJ1-3, with 8 bases lining up with TRBD1. The CDR3 is made up of 16 amino acids. Germline V gene data show CDR1 as LGHNA and CDR2 as YNFKEQ. After removal of 1 base from V and 7 bases from J, the junction contained 9 bases not matched to a gene. The CDR3 nucleotides read TGTGCCAGCAGCCAAGGTCCAGGGGGCGCGAGTAACACCATATATTTT. It is translated as CASSQGPGGASNTIYF.

This clone has only one observation. At one end, the junction sequence differs from germline, possibly due to a read error. The chain combines TRBV2 with TRBJ2-7, with 9 bases aligning to TRBD1. This CDR3 is 14 amino acids long. Per germline, CDR1 SNHLY and CDR2 FYNNEI. CDR3 sequence reads: CASSEGQGFYEQYF. CDR3 nucleotides: TGTGCCAGCAGCGAAGGACAGGGGTTCTACGAGCAGTACTTC.

This rearrangement joins TRBV5-1 to TRBJ1-4; D uncertain. The CDR3 has 13 residues. Trimming removed 4 bases at V and 7 bases at J, with 11 bases between. The V gene's germline CDR1 is SGHRS and CDR2 YFSETQ. CDR3 loop: CASSLLTGEKLFF. CDR3 nucleotides: TGCGCCAGCAGCCTTCTAACTGGTGAAAAACTGTTTTTT.

V is TRBV6-1 and J is TRBJ1-4, with D maybe TRBD1 (5 bases). The CDR3 spans 15 residues. V shed 2 bases and J shed 7 bases, with 14 bases lying between them. In germline, CDR1 is MNHNS, CDR2 SASEGT. CDR3 bases: TGTGCCAGCAGTGAAAGGCAGGGCTTAAGTGAAAAACTGTTTTTT. It encodes CASSERQGLSEKLFF.

The chain recombines TRBV18 with TRBJ1-2, with no clear D. V lost 4 bases and J 8 bases, leaving 17 bases between the germline ends. CDR3 length: 14 residues. Germline CDR1 KGHSH, CDR2 LQKENI. CDR3 sequence (DNA): TGTGCCAGCTCACAGGCGGGTGTACTGGGAGGCTACACCTTC. Protein: CASSQAGVLGGYTF.

This clone showed up just once. The chain recombines TRBV28 with TRBJ1-5; D perhaps matches TRBD1 (5 bases). The V gene's germline CDR1 is MDHEN and CDR2 SYDVKM. The CDR3 length is 14 residues. The ends were cut back, 6 bases at V and 7 bases at J, with 16 bases in the middle. The CDR3 bases are TGTGCCAGCAGCCCTCCTGGACATGTCCAGCCCCAGCATTTT. Residues: CASSPPGHVQPQHF.

The chain combines TRBV29-1 with TRBJ2-7; 8 bases are a match to TRBD1. CDR3 size: 14 residues. Germline CDR1 reads SQVTM; CDR2 reads ANQGSEA. V lost 7 bases to trimming and J lost 6 bases; unmatched junction nucleotides: 14. The CDR3 spells CSAHPGTGLGEQYF. CDR3 nucleotides: TGCAGCGCCCACCCCGGGACAGGCTTAGGCGAGCAGTACTTC.

This rearrangement joins TRBV2 to TRBJ1-2; unclear D gene. V lost 2 bases, J lost 1 base, and 14 bases lay in between. The CDR3 totals 16 residues. Per germline, CDR1 SNHLY and CDR2 FYNNEI. The CDR3 DNA is TGTGCCAGCAGTGAATTTCCCGGGGAAGGTAACTATGGCTACACCTTC. Protein sequence: CASSEFPGEGNYGYTF.

Note on this clone: Other DNA sequences in this specimen translate into the identical CDR3. This chain uses TRBV11-1 with TRBJ1-1; no clear D. V lost 4 bases and J lost 0, with 18 bases in between. Germline values: CDR1 SGHAT, CDR2 FQDESV (reference sequence). This CDR3 is 17 amino acids long. The CDR3 spells CASSSRPHFFMNTEAFF. The CDR3 DNA reads as TGTGCCAGCAGCTCCCGTCCCCACTTCTTCATGAACACTGAAGCTTTCTTT.

Turning to this clone: The sample contains more than one DNA sequence encoding this CDR3. The V and J genes are TRBV7-8 and TRBJ2-7; weak D call: TRBD1 (5 bases). This CDR3 region has 13 residues. Looked up from germline, CDR1 is SGHVS and CDR2 is FQNEAQ. The germline V and J ends were trimmed by 7 bases and 4 bases, with 14 bases remaining between them. For the CDR3, the DNA is TGTGCCAGCAACGAAAAACAGGCATACGAGCAGTACTTC. This encodes CASNEKQAYEQYF.

The table lists this clone with a few counts. CDR3 residues: CASSLVQGSETQYF. As DNA, the CDR3 is TGTGCCAGCAGCTTAGTACAGGGGTCAGAGACCCAGTACTTC. V is TRBV7-7 and J is TRBJ2-5, with TRBD1 matching 7 bases. Germline lookup yields CDR1 SSHAT and CDR2 FNYEAQ (reference sequence). The J segment lost 4 bases and the V segment lost 1 base, leaving 3 bases of the junction unmatched. CDR3 size: 14 residues.

This clone is a singleton in its sample. CDR3 protein: CASSLGEGNTIYF. Here the CDR3 DNA reads TGCGCCAGCAGCTTGGGAGAAGGAAACACCATATATTTT. V gene TRBV5-1 combines with J gene TRBJ1-3; D unresolved. The CDR3 runs 13 residues. Between the trimmed V and J ends, which lost 0 bases and 4 bases, there was a span of 5 bases. CDR1 is SGHRS, CDR2 YFSETQ, per germline. The full variable domain, completed using reference TRBV5-1 and TRBJ1-3, is KAGVTQTPRYLIKTRGQQVTLSCSPISGHRSVSWYQQTPGQGLQFLFEYFSETQRNKGNFPGRFSGRQFSNSRSEMNVSTLELGDSALYLCASSLGEGNTIYFGEGSWLTVV.

This clone was counted a few times. This chain uses TRBV14 with TRBJ1-1; D unresolved. The CDR3 is 12 residues long. The V end was cut by 1 base, the J end by 11 bases, with 11 bases between. Per germline, CDR1 SGHDN and CDR2 FVKESK. The CDR3 region is CASSQARGGAFF. The DNA for the CDR3 is TGTGCCAGCAGCCAAGCCCGCGGCGGGGCTTTCTTT.

This chain connects TRBV30 to TRBJ2-4; 12 positions match TRBD2. The CDR3 has 16 residues. V lost 2 bases and J lost 8; bases outside the gene matches: 10. The germline CDR1 and CDR2 sequences are GTSNPN and SVGIG (reference sequence). In nucleotides, the CDR3 is TGTGCCTGGAGTTGGGCTAGCGGGGGGGGAGGTGACATTCAGTACTTC. It encodes CAWSWASGGGGDIQYF.

The rearrangement uses TRBV11-2 and TRBJ1-2; 9 bases match TRBD1. CDR1 and CDR2 from the germline V gene are SGHAT and FQNNGV. This CDR3 region has 15 residues. Germline trimming cut 5 bases from V and 7 bases from J; bases unmatched to any gene: 11. The CDR3 is CASSTTRDRVTGYTF. CDR3 coding DNA: TGTGCCAGCAGCACCACCCGGGACAGGGTTACTGGCTACACCTTC.

This chain joins TRBV27 and TRBJ1-2; D might be TRBD1 (6 bases). This CDR3 comprises 13 residues. Trimming stripped 9 bases from V and 3 bases from J, with 14 bases between. Germline V gene lookup returns CDR1 MNHEY and CDR2 SMNVEV (reference sequence). This CDR3 reads CASGTPEDYGYTF. The CDR3 DNA follows: TGTGCCAGTGGGACACCGGAGGACTATGGCTACACCTTC.

The V and J genes are TRBV5-1 and TRBJ2-3; unclear D gene. Germline values: CDR1 SGHRS, CDR2 YFSETQ. V lost 3 bases to trimming and J lost 2 bases, with 4 bases between them. The CDR3 extends over 12 amino acids. CDR3 sequence reads: CASSYNTDTQYF. In DNA form, the CDR3 reads TGCGCCAGCAGCTACAACACAGATACGCAGTATTTT.

The chain carries TRBV15 and TRBJ2-7; 9 positions match TRBD1. CDR1 and CDR2 (germline): LNHNV, YYDKDF (reference sequence). The trim removed 6 bases at V and 0 bases at J, leaving 3 bases unmatched. The CDR3 contains 14 residues. CDR3: CATRGTGNSYEQYF. CDR3 nucleotide sequence: TGTGCCACCAGGGGGACAGGGAACTCCTACGAGCAGTACTTC. Based on the CDR3 plus reference TRBV15 and TRBJ2-7, the full variable domain is DAMVIQNPRYQVTQFGKPVTLSCSQTLNHNVMYWYQQKSSQAPKLLFHYYDKDFNNEADTPDNFQSRRPNTSFCFLDIRSPGLGDTAMYLCATRGTGNSYEQYFGPGTRLTVT.

The chain carries TRBV7-2 and TRBJ1-1; maybe TRBD1 (6 bases). Germline V gene data show CDR1 as SGHTA and CDR2 as FQGNSA. V lost 0 bases, J lost 5 bases, and 7 bases lay in between. CDR3 length: 13 residues. The CDR3 coding sequence is TGTGCCAGCAGCTTAGCTACAGGGACTGAAGCTTTCTTT. Its protein is CASSLATGTEAFF. The complete variable domain, with remaining parts taken from reference TRBV7-2 and TRBJ1-1, reads GAGVSQSPSNKVTEKGKDVELRCDPISGHTALYWYRQSLGQGLEFLIYFQGNSAPDKSGLPSDRFSAERTGGSVSTLTIQRTQQEDSAVYLCASSLATGTEAFFGQGTRLTVV.

This chain connects TRBV14 to TRBJ2-1; 14 bases map to TRBD2. The CDR3 covers 16 residues. V shed 4 bases, J shed 6 bases, and the junction held 5 bases outside the gene matches. Looked up from germline, CDR1 is SGHDN and CDR2 is FVKESK. The CDR3 DNA is TGTGCCAGCAGCCGAATCGGACTAGCGGGGGGCAATGAGCAGTTCTTC. This gives the protein CASSRIGLAGGNEQFF.

The gene calls are TRBV19 and TRBJ1-6; maybe TRBD1 (5 bases). Germline V CDR1 and CDR2: LNHDA, SQIVND (reference sequence). This CDR3 has 15 residues. V was trimmed by 8 bases and J by 10 bases, leaving 21 bases between them. DNA of the CDR3: TGTGCCAGTCAAGGACAAGGGCAGGTTGGATCACCCCTCCACTTT. This encodes CASQGQGQVGSPLHF.

The rearrangement joins TRBV7-8 to TRBJ2-2; a weak D match, TRBD2 (5 bases). This CDR3 region has 17 residues. V shed 1 base and J shed 6 bases, with 18 bases lying between them. CDR1 SGHVS and CDR2 FQNEAQ come from the germline V gene. CDR3 coding DNA: TGTGCCAGCAGCTTAGAGTTAGCGTCCCTCGCCGCCGGGGAGCTGTTTTTT. Amino acids: CASSLELASLAAGELFF.

This clone was detected only once. The chain combines TRBV6-5 with TRBJ1-6, with 8 bases aligning to TRBD1. The length of the CDR3 is 14 residues. Germline CDR1 MNHEY, CDR2 SVGAGI. Trimming at V came to 5 bases and at J to 10 bases, leaving 7 bases not matched to a gene. CDR3 nucleotide sequence: TGTGCCAGCAGTGAACGACAGGGGAACTCACCCCTCCACTTT. Its protein product is CASSERQGNSPLHF.